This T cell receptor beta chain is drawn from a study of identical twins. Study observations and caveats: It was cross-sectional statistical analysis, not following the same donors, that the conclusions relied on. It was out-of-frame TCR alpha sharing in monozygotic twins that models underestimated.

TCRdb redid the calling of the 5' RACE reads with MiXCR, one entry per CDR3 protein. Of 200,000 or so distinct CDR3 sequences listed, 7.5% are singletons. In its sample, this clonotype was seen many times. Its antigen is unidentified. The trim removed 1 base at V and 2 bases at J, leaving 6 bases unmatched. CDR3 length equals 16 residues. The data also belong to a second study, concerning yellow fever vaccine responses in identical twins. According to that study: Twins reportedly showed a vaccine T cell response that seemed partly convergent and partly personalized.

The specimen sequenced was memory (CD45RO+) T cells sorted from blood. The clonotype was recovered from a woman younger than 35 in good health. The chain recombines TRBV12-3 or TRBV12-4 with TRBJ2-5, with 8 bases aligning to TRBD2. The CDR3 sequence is CASSLGVGGAQETQYF. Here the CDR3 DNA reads TGTGCCAGCAGTTTAGGGGTCGGGGGGGCGCAAGAGACCCAGTACTTC.